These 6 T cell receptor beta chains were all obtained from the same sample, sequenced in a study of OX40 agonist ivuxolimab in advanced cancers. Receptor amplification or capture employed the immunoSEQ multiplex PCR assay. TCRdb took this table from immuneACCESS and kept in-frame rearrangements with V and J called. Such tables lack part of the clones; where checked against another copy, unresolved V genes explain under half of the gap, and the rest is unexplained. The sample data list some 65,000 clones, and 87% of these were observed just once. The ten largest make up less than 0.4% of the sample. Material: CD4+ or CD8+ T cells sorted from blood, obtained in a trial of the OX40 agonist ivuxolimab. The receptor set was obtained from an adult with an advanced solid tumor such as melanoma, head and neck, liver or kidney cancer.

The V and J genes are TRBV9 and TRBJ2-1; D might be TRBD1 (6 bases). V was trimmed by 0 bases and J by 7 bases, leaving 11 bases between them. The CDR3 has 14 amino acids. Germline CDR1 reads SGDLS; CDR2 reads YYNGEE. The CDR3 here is CASSVDRVWNEQFF. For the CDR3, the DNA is TGTGCCAGCAGCGTAGACAGGGTGTGGAATGAGCAGTTCTTC.

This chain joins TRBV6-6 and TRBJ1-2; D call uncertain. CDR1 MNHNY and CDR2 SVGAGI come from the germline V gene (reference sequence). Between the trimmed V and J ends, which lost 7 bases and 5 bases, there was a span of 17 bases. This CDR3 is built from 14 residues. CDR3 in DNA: TGTGCCAGCACCCAACTGGGGATTTCTTATGGCTACACCTTC. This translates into CASTQLGISYGYTF.

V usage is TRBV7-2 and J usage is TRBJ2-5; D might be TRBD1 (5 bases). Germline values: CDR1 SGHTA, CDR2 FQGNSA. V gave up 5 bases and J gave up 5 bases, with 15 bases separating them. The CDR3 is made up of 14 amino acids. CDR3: CASSGSNPGETQYF. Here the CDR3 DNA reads TGTGCCAGCAGCGGTTCGAATCCAGGGGAGACCCAGTACTTC.

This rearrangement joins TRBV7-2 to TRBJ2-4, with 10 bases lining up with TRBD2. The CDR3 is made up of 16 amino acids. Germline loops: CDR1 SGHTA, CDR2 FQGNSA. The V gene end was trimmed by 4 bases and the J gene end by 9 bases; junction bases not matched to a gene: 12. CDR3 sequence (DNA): TGTGCCAGCAGCTCTGAAGCGGGGGGGCAGCGGGGCATTCAGTACTTC. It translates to CASSSEAGGQRGIQYF.

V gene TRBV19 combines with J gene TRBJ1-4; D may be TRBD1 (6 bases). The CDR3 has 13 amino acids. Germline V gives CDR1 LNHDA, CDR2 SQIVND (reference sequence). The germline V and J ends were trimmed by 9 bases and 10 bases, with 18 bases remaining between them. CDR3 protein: CASLAGEVGKLFF. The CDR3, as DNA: TGTGCCAGCCTCGCAGGGGAGGTGGGAAAACTGTTTTTT.

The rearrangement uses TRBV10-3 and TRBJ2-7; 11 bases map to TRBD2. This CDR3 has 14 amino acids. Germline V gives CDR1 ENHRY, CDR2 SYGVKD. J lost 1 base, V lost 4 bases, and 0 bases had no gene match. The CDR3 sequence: CAISGLAGSYEQYF. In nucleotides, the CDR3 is TGTGCCATCAGTGGACTAGCGGGGTCCTACGAGCAGTACTTC.